The following is a TCR beta chain sequence with its context. This sample stems from a study of control samples from healthy donors and cancer patients. The germline V gene encodes CDR1 LNHDA and CDR2 SQIVND (reference sequence). The CDR3 spans 13 residues. Trimming pared 1 base from V and 1 base from J, leaving 4 bases between. The data were produced by immunoSEQ multiplex PCR, yet TCRdb's version contains in-frame clones alone and is incomplete. The sample lists about 53,000 clones, 87% seen once, with around 15% in the top ten. The TCR comes from a man aged 55 to 70 with head and neck cancer. The rearrangement joins TRBV19 to TRBJ2-5; D unresolved. Sequencing was performed on PBMCs. For the CDR3, the DNA is TGTGCCAGTAGTATAGTGGGCCAAGAGACCCAGTACTTC. Translated: CASSIVGQETQYF.